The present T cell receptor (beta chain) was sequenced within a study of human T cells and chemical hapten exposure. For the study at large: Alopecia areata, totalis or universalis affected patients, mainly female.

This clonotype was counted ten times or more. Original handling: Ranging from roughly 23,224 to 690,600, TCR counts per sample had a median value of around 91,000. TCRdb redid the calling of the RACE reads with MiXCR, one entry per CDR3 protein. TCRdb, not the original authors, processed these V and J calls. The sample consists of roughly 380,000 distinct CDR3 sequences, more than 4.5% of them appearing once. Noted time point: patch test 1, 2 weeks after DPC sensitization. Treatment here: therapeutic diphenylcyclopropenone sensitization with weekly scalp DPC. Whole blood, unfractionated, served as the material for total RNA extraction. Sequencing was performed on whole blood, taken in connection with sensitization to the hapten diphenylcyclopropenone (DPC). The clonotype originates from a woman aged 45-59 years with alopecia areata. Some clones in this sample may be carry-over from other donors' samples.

CDR3 region: CAVDPGAGYEQYF. The CDR3 region has the DNA TGTGCCGTGGACCCAGGGGCCGGCTACGAGCAGTACTTC. The chain links TRBV25-1 to TRBJ2-7, with D possibly TRBD1 on 6 matching bases. Trimming pared 11 bases from V and 3 bases from J, leaving 17 bases between. CDR3 length: 13 residues. The germline V gene has CDR1 MGHDK and CDR2 SYGVNS.